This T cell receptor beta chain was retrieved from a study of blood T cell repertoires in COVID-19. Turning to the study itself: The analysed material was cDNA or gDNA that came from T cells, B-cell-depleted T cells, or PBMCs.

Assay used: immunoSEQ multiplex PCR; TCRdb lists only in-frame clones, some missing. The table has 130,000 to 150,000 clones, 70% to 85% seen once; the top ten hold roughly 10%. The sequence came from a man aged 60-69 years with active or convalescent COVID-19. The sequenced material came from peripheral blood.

CDR3 sequence (DNA): TGTGCCAGCAGCGTAGAGGGGACTGGGCTGGGCTACACCTTC. As protein: CASSVEGTGLGYTF. The chain employs TRBV9 and TRBJ1-2; tentative D call: TRBD1 (5 bases). CDR1 SGDLS and CDR2 YYNGEE come from the germline V gene. V was pared by 0 bases and J by 8 bases, with 14 bases between. The CDR3 is made up of 14 amino acids.